The 30 T cell receptor beta chains presented below share a single source sample, sequenced in a study of CD8+ T cells in alopecia areata. Investigators isolated RNA and reverse transcribed it into cDNA to act as the sequencing template. Method: immunoSEQ multiplex PCR; TCRdb's copy keeps in-frame clones and lacks some. The repertoire holds 100,000 to 120,000 clones, with 58% as singletons. The sequencing sample was made of NKG2D-low CD8+ T cells sorted from blood. The receptors originated from a human donor with alopecia areata.

This clone was seen a handful of times. The genes are TRBV2 and TRBJ2-5; a weak D match, TRBD2 (7 bases). CDR1 SNHLY and CDR2 FYNNEI come from the germline V gene. The ends were cut back, 1 base at V and 5 bases at J, with 11 bases in the middle. The CDR3 covers 14 residues. The CDR3 DNA sequence: TGTGCCAGCAGTGAAGGGGGGGGCGCCGAGACCCAGTACTTC. This gives the protein CASSEGGGAETQYF.

This sequence joins TRBV27 and TRBJ2-5; 7 nucleotides align to TRBD2. J lost 5 bases, V lost 6 bases, and 9 bases had no gene match. Germline V lookup: CDR1 MNHEY, CDR2 SMNVEV (reference sequence). CDR3 size: 14 residues. This chain's CDR3 is CASSPLMGGETQYF. DNA of the CDR3: TGTGCCAGCAGCCCTCTCATGGGAGGGGAGACCCAGTACTTC.

V usage is TRBV2 and J usage is TRBJ2-2; TRBD1 matches at 12 bases. J was trimmed by 6 bases and V by 6 bases; bases with no gene match: 8. Looked up from germline, CDR1 is SNHLY and CDR2 is FYNNEI. The CDR3 consists of 16 residues. The CDR3 DNA reads TGTGCCAGCAGGGGACAGGGGGCTATTAAGGCCGGGGAGCTGTTTTTT. It translates to CASRGQGAIKAGELFF. The entire variable domain, with the rest obtained from reference TRBV2 and TRBJ2-2, is as follows: EPEVTQTPSHQVTQMGQEVILRCVPISNHLYFYWYRQILGQKVEFLVSFYNNEISEKSEIFDDQFSVERPDGSNFTLKIRSTKLEDSAMYFCASRGQGAIKAGELFFGEGSRLTVL.

This chain connects TRBV30 to TRBJ2-7, with D possibly matching TRBD2 (6 bases). The germline V and J ends were trimmed by 0 bases and 5 bases, with 14 bases remaining between them. CDR1 and CDR2 from the germline V gene are GTSNPN and SVGIG (reference sequence). The CDR3 contains 14 residues. The CDR3, as DNA: TGTGCCTGGAGTGTACTTGGGGGACTCGACGAGCAGTACTTC. Amino acids: CAWSVLGGLDEQYF. The full variable domain, completed using reference TRBV30 and TRBJ2-7, is SQTIHQWPATLVQPVGSPLSLECTVEGTSNPNLYWYRQAAGRGLQLLFYSVGIGQISSEVPQNLSASRPQDRQFILSSKKLLLSDSGFYLCAWSVLGGLDEQYFGPGTRLTVT.

The gene calls are TRBV4-1 and TRBJ1-1, with D tentatively TRBD1 (6 bases). Germline CDR1 and CDR2: MGHRA and YSYEKL. Trimming removed 1 base from V and 0 bases from J, with 12 bases in between. The CDR3 consists of 16 residues. DNA of the CDR3: TGCGCCAGCAGCCAAGCCGGGCAGGGGTTGAACACTGAAGCTTTCTTT. Its protein is CASSQAGQGLNTEAFF.

CDR3 amino acids: CASSHGDRAYNEQFF. The CDR3 DNA is TGTGCCAGCAGTCACGGAGACAGGGCCTACAATGAGCAGTTCTTC. This rearrangement joins TRBV28 to TRBJ2-1, with 7 bases lining up with TRBD1. The length of the CDR3 is 15 residues. The trim removed 5 bases at V and 2 bases at J, leaving 6 bases unmatched. Germline V CDR1 and CDR2: MDHEN, SYDVKM.

V usage is TRBV5-4 and J usage is TRBJ1-2; weak D call: TRBD1 (5 bases). This CDR3 comprises 14 residues. Germline CDR1 and CDR2: SGHNT and YYREEE (reference sequence). V lost 4 bases and J lost 3, with 13 bases in between. CDR3 nucleotides: TGTGCCAGCAGCCCGGGATGGGGGGACTATGGCTACACCTTC. This sequence encodes CASSPGWGDYGYTF.

This clone was detected only once. V gene TRBV27 combines with J gene TRBJ2-7; 14 nucleotides line up with TRBD2. The CDR3 sequence is 15 residues long. J lost 5 bases, V lost 6 bases, and 6 bases had no gene match. Per germline, CDR1 MNHEY and CDR2 SMNVEV (reference sequence). The CDR3 reads CASRDGTSGSHEQYF. CDR3 DNA: TGTGCCAGCAGGGATGGGACTAGCGGGAGTCACGAGCAGTACTTC.

This clone was counted only a few times. The chain recombines TRBV2 with TRBJ2-1; possibly TRBD1 for D (5 bases). This CDR3 has 11 amino acids. Germline assignment: CDR1 SNHLY and CDR2 FYNNEI. V was clipped by 9 bases and J by 3 bases, with 6 bases between them. CDR3 sequence (DNA): TGTGCCAGACAGGTCTACAATGAGCAGTTCTTC. It translates to CARQVYNEQFF.

This clone has a handful of counts. The chain joins TRBV9 to TRBJ2-7; 7 nucleotides line up with TRBD1. The CDR3 covers 13 residues. Trimming cost V 7 bases and J 5 bases; bases outside gene matches: 9. Germline loops: CDR1 SGDLS, CDR2 YYNGEE. Here the CDR3 reads CASGAGGRDEQYF. CDR3 DNA sequence: TGTGCCAGCGGAGCAGGGGGAAGGGACGAGCAGTACTTC.

The genes are TRBV7-9 and TRBJ2-6; TRBD1 is a possible D gene (5 bases). CDR1 and CDR2 from the germline V gene are SEHNR and FQNEAQ (reference sequence). The CDR3 extends over 14 amino acids. With 5 bases removed from V and 1 base from J, the gap between germline ends came to 6 bases. The CDR3 sequence is CASSDRSGANVLTF. The CDR3 nucleotides are TGTGCCAGCAGCGACAGATCTGGGGCCAACGTCCTGACTTTC.

This chain links TRBV28 with TRBJ2-7, with 7 bases matching TRBD2. The V gene's germline CDR1 is MDHEN and CDR2 SYDVKM. The length of the CDR3 is 16 residues. With V trimmed by 5 bases and J by 1 base, 11 bases remained unmatched. The CDR3 loop reads CASSINPTSVSYEQYF. The DNA of the CDR3 is TGTGCCAGCAGTATCAACCCAACTAGCGTATCCTACGAGCAGTACTTC.

The chain couples TRBV6-6 to TRBJ2-7; tentative D call: TRBD2 (5 bases). The V end lost 4 bases, the J end lost 0 bases, and 10 bases lay between the germline ends. Germline lookup yields CDR1 MNHNY and CDR2 SVGAGI (reference sequence). The CDR3 extends over 14 amino acids. The CDR3 nucleotides read TGTGCCAGCAGTTGGACTCTGAGCTCCTACGAGCAGTACTTC. As protein: CASSWTLSSYEQYF.

The rearrangement uses TRBV15 and TRBJ2-3; TRBD2 aligns across 8 bases. The ends lost 5 bases at V and 4 bases at J; junction bases unmatched: 8. Germline V CDR1 and CDR2: LNHNV, YYDKDF (reference sequence). This CDR3 comprises 15 residues. The CDR3 spells CATSRTAGVADTQYF. In nucleotides, the CDR3 is TGTGCCACCAGCCGGACAGCGGGAGTTGCAGATACGCAGTATTTT.

Ten or more counts support this clone. This CDR3 reads CASSLTSGSYEQYF. The DNA of the CDR3 is TGTGCCAGCAGTTTGACTAGCGGGTCCTACGAGCAGTACTTC. This chain uses TRBV7-2 with TRBJ2-7, with 10 nucleotides matching TRBD2. The CDR3 contains 14 residues. CDR1 is SGHTA, CDR2 FQGNSA, per germline. J lost 1 base, V lost 6 bases, and 3 bases had no gene match.

The chain has TRBV5-6 and TRBJ2-1, with no clear D. Trimming shortened V by 0 bases and J by 4 bases, and 5 bases separated the two germline ends. Germline V CDR1 and CDR2: SGHDT, YYEEEE. The CDR3 loop spans 13 amino acids. Written as DNA, the CDR3 is TGTGCCAGCAGCTTGGGTTATTACAATGAGCAGTTCTTC. Amino acids: CASSLGYYNEQFF.

This clone appeared a few times. The CDR3 here is CSVMYGSSNTEAFF. For the CDR3, the DNA is TGCAGCGTTATGTATGGCAGTTCGAACACTGAAGCTTTCTTT. V gene TRBV29-1 combines with J gene TRBJ1-1, with unresolved D. The CDR3 loop spans 14 amino acids. Per the germline V gene, CDR1 is SQVTM and CDR2 is ANQGSEA. V lost 5 bases to trimming and J lost 1 base, with 14 bases between them.

This clone appeared a single time. The chain couples TRBV27 to TRBJ2-7; TRBD2 might be the D (6 bases). V lost 3 bases, J lost 6 bases, and 12 bases lay in between. The CDR3 is 13 amino acids. Germline V gene sequence: CDR1 MNHEY, CDR2 SMNVEV (reference sequence). The CDR3 DNA follows: TGTGCCAGCAGTTTTTCGGGGGTCCGCGAGCAGTACTTC. Protein product: CASSFSGVREQYF.

This clone was detected only once. V usage is TRBV27 and J usage is TRBJ1-4; tentatively, D is TRBD1 (5 bases). The V gene lost 4 bases and the J gene lost 8 bases, with 20 bases spanning the gap. The CDR3 has 16 residues. Per germline, CDR1 MNHEY and CDR2 SMNVEV (reference sequence). This CDR3 is CASSSDRETNREKLFF. The CDR3 DNA follows: TGTGCCAGCAGTTCAGACCGGGAGACGAACAGGGAAAAACTGTTTTTT.

The chain carries TRBV9 and TRBJ2-1; 9 bases fit TRBD2. V lost 4 bases to trimming and J lost 0 bases; unmatched junction nucleotides: 5. The CDR3 runs to 16 residues. In germline, CDR1 is SGDLS, CDR2 YYNGEE. CDR3 protein: CASSPNSGSSYNEQFF. The CDR3 coding sequence is TGTGCCAGCAGCCCTAATAGCGGGAGCTCCTACAATGAGCAGTTCTTC. The variable domain in full, completed from reference TRBV9 and TRBJ2-1, reads DSGVTQTPKHLITATGQRVTLRCSPRSGDLSVYWYQQSLDQGLQFLIQYYNGEERAKGNILERFSAQQFPDLHSELNLSSLELGDSALYFCASSPNSGSSYNEQFFGPGTRLTVL.

The CDR3 here is CASRRLNTEAFF. DNA for the CDR3: TGTGCCAGCAGACGGTTGAACACTGAAGCTTTCTTT. The chain employs TRBV27 and TRBJ1-1; D not certain. Trimming took off 6 bases at V and 0 bases at J, with 5 bases between the two ends. The CDR3 is 12 amino acids. Germline lookup yields CDR1 MNHEY and CDR2 SMNVEV (reference sequence).

The chain is built from TRBV7-6 and TRBJ2-5, with unresolved D. This CDR3 contains 13 residues. V shed 5 bases and J shed 3 bases, with 10 bases lying between them. Germline CDR1 reads SGHVS; CDR2 reads FNYEAQ. The CDR3 sequence: CASSPRLEETQYF. The DNA for the CDR3 is TGTGCCAGCAGCCCCCGGTTAGAAGAGACCCAGTACTTC.

In its sample, this clone was seen once. This sequence joins TRBV27 and TRBJ1-2; D unresolved. The CDR3 is made up of 13 amino acids. Germline values: CDR1 MNHEY, CDR2 SMNVEV (reference sequence). V gave up 0 bases and J gave up 6 bases, with 8 bases separating them. The CDR3 nucleotides read TGTGCCAGCAGTTTATCCAGGACCCATGGCTACACCTTC. Amino acid sequence: CASSLSRTHGYTF.

In its sample, this clone was seen a few times. This chain uses TRBV5-1 with TRBJ2-7, with D uncertain. The CDR3 loop spans 17 amino acids. Trimming pared 6 bases from V and 3 bases from J, leaving 25 bases between. Germline CDR1 reads SGHRS; CDR2 reads YFSETQ. CDR3 region: CASTPLLGTAEYYEQYF. CDR3 sequence (DNA): TGCGCCAGCACCCCCCTTCTCGGTACAGCAGAGTACTACGAGCAGTACTTC.

This clone appeared a few times. This rearrangement joins TRBV5-1 to TRBJ2-3, with TRBD1 as a possible D gene (5 bases). Deletions cut 8 bases from V and 0 bases from J, with 25 bases between. The germline gives CDR1 SGHRS, CDR2 YFSETQ. This CDR3 region has 18 residues. In DNA form, the CDR3 reads TGCGCCAGGCCGTTATACGGTAGACAGAGCCATAGCACAGATACGCAGTATTTT. It codes for CARPLYGRQSHSTDTQYF.

CDR3 sequence reads: CASGQSNQPQHF. CDR3 nucleotide sequence: TGTGCCAGCGGACAGTCTAATCAGCCCCAGCATTTT. The chain uses TRBV27 and TRBJ1-5; tentatively, D is TRBD1 (6 bases). The CDR3 is 12 residues long. Germline V gives CDR1 MNHEY, CDR2 SMNVEV (reference sequence). Trimming shortened V by 8 bases and J by 4 bases, and 9 bases separated the two germline ends.

CDR3 nucleotides: TGCGCCAGCAGCGATATATTCGGACGCTCCTACAATGAGCAGTTCTTC. This translates into CASSDIFGRSYNEQFF. The chain links TRBV5-1 to TRBJ2-1; D call uncertain. CDR3 length: 16 amino acids. Germline V lookup: CDR1 SGHRS, CDR2 YFSETQ. The V end lost 4 bases, the J end lost 0 bases, and 14 bases lay between the germline ends.

This clone was counted a few times. This rearrangement joins TRBV5-1 to TRBJ1-1; a weak D match, TRBD1 (5 bases). Per germline, CDR1 SGHRS and CDR2 YFSETQ. V lost 0 bases and J 1 base, leaving 7 bases between the germline ends. The CDR3 has 14 amino acids. The CDR3 loop reads CASSLDQGNTEAFF. Written as DNA, the CDR3 is TGCGCCAGCAGCTTGGATCAGGGGAACACTGAAGCTTTCTTT.

CDR3 in amino acids: CASGTSGSSYNEQFF. The CDR3 DNA reads as TGTGCCAGCGGGACTAGCGGGAGCTCCTACAATGAGCAGTTCTTC. The chain combines TRBV2 with TRBJ2-1, with TRBD2 identical over 14 bases. Per the germline V gene, CDR1 is SNHLY and CDR2 is FYNNEI. J gave up 0 bases and V 8 bases, and 0 bases lay outside the gene matches. The CDR3 sequence is 15 residues long.

This rearrangement joins TRBV28 to TRBJ1-1, with unresolved D. V was pared by 2 bases and J by 4 bases, with 8 bases between. The germline gives CDR1 MDHEN, CDR2 SYDVKM. The CDR3 has 13 amino acids. The CDR3 nucleotides are TGTGCCAGCAGTTTAGCCCTCACCACTGAAGCTTTCTTT. This sequence encodes CASSLALTTEAFF.